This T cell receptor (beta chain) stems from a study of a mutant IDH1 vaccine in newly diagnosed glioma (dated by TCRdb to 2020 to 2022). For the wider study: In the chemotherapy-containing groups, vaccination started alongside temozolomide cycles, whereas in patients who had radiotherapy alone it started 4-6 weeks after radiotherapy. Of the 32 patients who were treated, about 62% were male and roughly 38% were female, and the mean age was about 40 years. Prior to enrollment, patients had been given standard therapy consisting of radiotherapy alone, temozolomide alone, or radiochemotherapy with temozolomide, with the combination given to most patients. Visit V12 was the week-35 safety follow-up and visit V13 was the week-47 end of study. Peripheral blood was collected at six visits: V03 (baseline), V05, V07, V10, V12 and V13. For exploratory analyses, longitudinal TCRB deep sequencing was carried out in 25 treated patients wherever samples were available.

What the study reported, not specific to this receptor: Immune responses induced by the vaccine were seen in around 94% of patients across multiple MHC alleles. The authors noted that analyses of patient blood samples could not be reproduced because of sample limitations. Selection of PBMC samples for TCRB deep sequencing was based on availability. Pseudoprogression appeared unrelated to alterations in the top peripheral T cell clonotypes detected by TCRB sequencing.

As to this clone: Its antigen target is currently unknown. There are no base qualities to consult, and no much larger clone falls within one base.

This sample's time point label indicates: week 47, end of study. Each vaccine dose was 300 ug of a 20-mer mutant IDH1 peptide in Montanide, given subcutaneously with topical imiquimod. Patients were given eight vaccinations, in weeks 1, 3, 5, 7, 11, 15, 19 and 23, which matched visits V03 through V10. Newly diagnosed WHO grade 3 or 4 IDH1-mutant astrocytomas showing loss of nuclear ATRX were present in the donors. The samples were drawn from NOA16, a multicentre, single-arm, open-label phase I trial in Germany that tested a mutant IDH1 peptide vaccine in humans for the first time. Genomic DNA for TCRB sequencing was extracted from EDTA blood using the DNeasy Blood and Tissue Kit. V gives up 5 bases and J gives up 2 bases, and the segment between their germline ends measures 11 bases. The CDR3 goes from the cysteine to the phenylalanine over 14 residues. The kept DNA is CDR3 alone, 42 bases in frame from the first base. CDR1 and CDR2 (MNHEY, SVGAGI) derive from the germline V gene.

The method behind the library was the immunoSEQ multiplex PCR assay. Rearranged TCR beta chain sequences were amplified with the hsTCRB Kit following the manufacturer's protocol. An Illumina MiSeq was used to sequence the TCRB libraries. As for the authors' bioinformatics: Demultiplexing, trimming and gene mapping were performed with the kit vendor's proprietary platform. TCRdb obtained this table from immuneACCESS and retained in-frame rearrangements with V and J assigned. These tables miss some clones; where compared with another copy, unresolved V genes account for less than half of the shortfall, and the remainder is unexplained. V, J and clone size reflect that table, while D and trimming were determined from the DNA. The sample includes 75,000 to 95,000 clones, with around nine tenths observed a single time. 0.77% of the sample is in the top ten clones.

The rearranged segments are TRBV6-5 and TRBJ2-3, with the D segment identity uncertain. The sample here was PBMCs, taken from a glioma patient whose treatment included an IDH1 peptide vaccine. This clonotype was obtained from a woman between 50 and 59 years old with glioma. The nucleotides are TGTGCCAGCAGTCTCGAAGGCGTCACAGATACGCAGTATTTT. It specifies CASSLEGVTDTQYF.